These 8 T cell receptor beta chains were all obtained from the same sample, sequenced in a study of control samples from healthy donors and cancer patients. The assay was immunoSEQ multiplex PCR, and TCRdb's table has in-frame clones only and misses some. The table records 73,000 or so clones, roughly 87% of them present only once. The sample taken for sequencing was blood. The receptor set was obtained from a woman aged 45-59 years in good health.

The rearrangement joins TRBV29-1 to TRBJ2-5; 7 bases match TRBD1. The trim removed 7 bases at V and 2 bases at J, leaving 7 bases unmatched. The germline gives CDR1 SQVTM, CDR2 ANQGSEA. The CDR3 is 13 residues long. In DNA form, the CDR3 reads TGCAGCGCCGGGACAGCCCTACAAGAGACCCAGTACTTC. Amino acid sequence: CSAGTALQETQYF.

With regard to this clone: At the DNA level, this CDR3 is encoded by other sequences in the same sample as well. V gene TRBV25-1 combines with J gene TRBJ1-1; the match to TRBD1 covers 8 bases. Germline V gives CDR1 MGHDK, CDR2 SYGVNS. The CDR3 length is 14 residues. V trimming: 7 bases; J trimming: 4 bases; junction bases outside the gene matches: 8. CDR3 protein: CASTRTGKGTEAFF. Here the CDR3 DNA reads TGTGCCAGCACTAGGACAGGGAAAGGCACTGAAGCTTTCTTT. The whole variable domain, filled in from reference TRBV25-1 and TRBJ1-1, reads EADIYQTPRYLVIGTGKKITLECSQTMGHDKMYWYQQDPGMELHLIHYSYGVNSTEKGDLSSESTVSRIRTEHFPLTLESARPSHTSQYLCASTRTGKGTEAFFGQGTRLTVV.

V gene TRBV29-1 combines with J gene TRBJ2-2, with unresolved D. The length of the CDR3 is 13 residues. Germline V gives CDR1 SQVTM, CDR2 ANQGSEA. The V end lost 7 bases, the J end lost 11 bases, and 20 bases lay between the germline ends. This chain's CDR3 is CSAIEGQVGELFF. The CDR3 DNA reads as TGCAGCGCGATTGAAGGGCAGGTGGGAGAGCTGTTTTTT.

J is TRBJ1-4 and V is TRBV6-5; 11 bases fit TRBD1. Germline V lookup: CDR1 MNHEY, CDR2 SVGAGI. V shed 1 base, J shed 7 bases, and the junction held 2 bases outside the gene matches. The CDR3 runs to 15 residues. This CDR3 is CASSYWTGGSEKLFF. The CDR3 DNA follows: TGTGCCAGCAGTTACTGGACAGGGGGCAGTGAAAAACTGTTTTTT.

The chain employs TRBV30 and TRBJ2-5; maybe TRBD1 (6 bases). Germline CDR1 reads GTSNPN; CDR2 reads SVGIG (reference sequence). The CDR3 has 15 amino acids. The V end was cut by 2 bases, the J end by 0 bases, with 13 bases between. CDR3 loop: CAWSWTDRNQETQYF. In nucleotides, the CDR3 is TGTGCCTGGAGTTGGACTGACAGGAACCAAGAGACCCAGTACTTC.

The J gene is TRBJ2-7, the V gene TRBV10-3; TRBD2 matches 8 bases. Germline V gene lookup returns CDR1 ENHRY and CDR2 SYGVKD. The CDR3 consists of 14 residues. Trimming cost V 6 bases and J 0 bases; bases outside gene matches: 4. CDR3 nucleotides: TGTGCCATCAGATCCGGGACTAGCTCCTACGAGCAGTACTTC. Its protein is CAIRSGTSSYEQYF.

The rearrangement joins TRBV5-8 to TRBJ2-1; D is unclear. The germline V gene has CDR1 SGHTS and CDR2 YDEGEE. V shed 7 bases and J shed 1 base, with 12 bases lying between them. The CDR3 is 14 residues long. The CDR3 DNA is TGTGCCAGCTCGTCCGCGGCGTCCTACAATGAGCAGTTCTTC. It specifies CASSSAASYNEQFF.

V and J are TRBV6-5 and TRBJ2-1; D perhaps matches TRBD1 (5 bases). This CDR3 spans 13 amino acids. V was shortened by 7 bases and J by 4 bases, with 11 bases between the two germline ends. Germline loops: CDR1 MNHEY, CDR2 SVGAGI. As DNA, the CDR3 is TGTGCCAGCAAAGAGACAGTTTACAATGAGCAGTTCTTC. It specifies CASKETVYNEQFF.